The source of this T cell receptor beta chain is a study of OX40 agonist ivuxolimab in advanced cancers. The V gene lost 3 bases and the J gene lost 1 base, with 15 bases spanning the gap. This CDR3 has 16 residues. The V gene's germline CDR1 is MNHEY and CDR2 SMNVEV (reference sequence). TCRdb's copy holds only in-frame clones and misses some; the assay was immunoSEQ multiplex PCR. This repertoire shows about 82,000 clones, about 90% found once; its top ten account for over 6.5%. Collection of blood occurred at baseline, at cycle 4 day 1, and at cycle 7 day 1. The sample consisted of CD4+ or CD8+ T cells sorted from blood, taken in a trial of the OX40 agonist ivuxolimab. This TCR was sampled from an adult with an advanced solid tumor such as melanoma, head and neck, liver or kidney cancer. The rearrangement links TRBV27 to TRBJ1-1; the D gene is possibly TRBD1 (6 bases). The CDR3 region has the DNA TGTGCCAGCAGTTTTCTACAGGGTAGGGGGAACACTGAAGCTTTCTTT. Amino acids: CASSFLQGRGNTEAFF.